This TCR beta chain was captured in a study of blood T cell repertoires in COVID-19. The ends lost 0 bases at V and 2 bases at J; junction bases unmatched: 5. Germline-derived CDR1 and CDR2 are SGHKS and YYEKEE (reference sequence). There are 15 residues in the CDR3. Only in-frame clones appear in the TCRdb table, and some are missing; sequencing was by immunoSEQ multiplex PCR. The sample has around 230,000 clones; around 83% are singletons. This TCR was sampled from a man in his forties or fifties who had recovered from COVID-19. Source material: peripheral blood. V gene TRBV5-5 combines with J gene TRBJ2-7; 7 bases match TRBD1. CDR3 in amino acids: CASSLEGQRAYEQYF. The CDR3 coding sequence is TGTGCCAGCAGCTTGGAGGGACAGCGAGCCTACGAGCAGTACTTC.